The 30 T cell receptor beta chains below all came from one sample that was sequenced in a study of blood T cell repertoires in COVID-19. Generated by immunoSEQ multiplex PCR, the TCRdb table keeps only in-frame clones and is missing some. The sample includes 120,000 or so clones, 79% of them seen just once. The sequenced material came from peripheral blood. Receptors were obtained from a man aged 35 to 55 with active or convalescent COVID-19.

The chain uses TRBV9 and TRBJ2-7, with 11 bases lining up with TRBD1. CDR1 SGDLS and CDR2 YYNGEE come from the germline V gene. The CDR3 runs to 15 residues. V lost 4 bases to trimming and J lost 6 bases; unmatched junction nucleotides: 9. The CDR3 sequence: CASSPRTGGAGEQYF. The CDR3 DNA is TGTGCCAGCAGCCCTCGGACAGGGGGCGCAGGCGAGCAGTACTTC. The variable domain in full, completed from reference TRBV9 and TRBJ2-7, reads DSGVTQTPKHLITATGQRVTLRCSPRSGDLSVYWYQQSLDQGLQFLIQYYNGEERAKGNILERFSAQQFPDLHSELNLSSLELGDSALYFCASSPRTGGAGEQYFGPGTRLTVT.

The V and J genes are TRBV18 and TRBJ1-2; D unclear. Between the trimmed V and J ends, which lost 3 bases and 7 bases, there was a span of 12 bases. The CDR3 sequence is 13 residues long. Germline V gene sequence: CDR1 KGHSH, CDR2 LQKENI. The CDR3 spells CASSPGLESGYTF. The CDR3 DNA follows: TGTGCCAGCTCACCCGGACTGGAAAGTGGCTACACCTTC.

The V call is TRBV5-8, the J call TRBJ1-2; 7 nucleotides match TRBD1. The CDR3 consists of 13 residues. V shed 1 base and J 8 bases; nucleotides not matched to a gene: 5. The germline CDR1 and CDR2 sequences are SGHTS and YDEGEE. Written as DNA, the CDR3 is TGTGCCAGCAGCTTGTGGGGACAGAACGGCTACACCTTC. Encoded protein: CASSLWGQNGYTF.

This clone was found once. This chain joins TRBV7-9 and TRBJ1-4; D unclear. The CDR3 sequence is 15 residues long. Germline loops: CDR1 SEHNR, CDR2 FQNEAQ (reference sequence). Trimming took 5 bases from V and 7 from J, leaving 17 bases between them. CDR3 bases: TGTGCCAGCAGCAATCCCACAGACATCGTTGAAAAACTGTTTTTT. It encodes CASSNPTDIVEKLFF.

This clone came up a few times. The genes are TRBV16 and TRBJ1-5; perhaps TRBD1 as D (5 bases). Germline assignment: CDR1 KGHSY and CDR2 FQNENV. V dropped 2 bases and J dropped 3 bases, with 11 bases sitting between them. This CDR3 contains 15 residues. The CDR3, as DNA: TGTGCCAGCAGCCAAGTACAGGCTTTCAATCAGCCCCAGCATTTT. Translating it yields CASSQVQAFNQPQHF.

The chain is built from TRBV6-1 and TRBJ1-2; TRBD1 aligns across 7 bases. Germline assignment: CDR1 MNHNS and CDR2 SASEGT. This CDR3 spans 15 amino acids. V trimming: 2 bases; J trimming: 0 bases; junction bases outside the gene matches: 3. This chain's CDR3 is CASSEKTGPNYGYTF. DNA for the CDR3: TGTGCCAGCAGTGAAAAGACAGGGCCTAACTATGGCTACACCTTC.

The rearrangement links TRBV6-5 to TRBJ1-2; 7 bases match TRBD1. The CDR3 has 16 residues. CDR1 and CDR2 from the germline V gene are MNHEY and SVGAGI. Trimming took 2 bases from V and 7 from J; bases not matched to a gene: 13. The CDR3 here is CASSYKGAKVSSGYTF. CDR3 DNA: TGTGCCAGCAGTTACAAGGGGGCGAAGGTATCGAGTGGCTACACCTTC.

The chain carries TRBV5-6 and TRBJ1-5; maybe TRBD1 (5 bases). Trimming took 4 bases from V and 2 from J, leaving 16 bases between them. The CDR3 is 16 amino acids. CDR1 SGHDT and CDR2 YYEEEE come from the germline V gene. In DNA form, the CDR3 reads TGTGCCAGCAGCCTTGGAGGGGTTGGAGGCAATCAGCCCCAGCATTTT. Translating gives CASSLGGVGGNQPQHF.

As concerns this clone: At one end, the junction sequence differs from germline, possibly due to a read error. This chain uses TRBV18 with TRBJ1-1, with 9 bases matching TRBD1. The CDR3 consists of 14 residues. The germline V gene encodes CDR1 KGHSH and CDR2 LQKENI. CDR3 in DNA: TGTGCCAGCTCTCCACAGGGGGCGGACACTGAAGCTTTCTTT. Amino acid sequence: CASSPQGADTEAFF.

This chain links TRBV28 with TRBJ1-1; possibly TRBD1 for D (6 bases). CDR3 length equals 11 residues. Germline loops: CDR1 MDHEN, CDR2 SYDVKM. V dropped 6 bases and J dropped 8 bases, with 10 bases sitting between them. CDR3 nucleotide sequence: TGTGCCAGCAGCCCCGGGACAGAAGCTTTCTTT. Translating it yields CASSPGTEAFF.

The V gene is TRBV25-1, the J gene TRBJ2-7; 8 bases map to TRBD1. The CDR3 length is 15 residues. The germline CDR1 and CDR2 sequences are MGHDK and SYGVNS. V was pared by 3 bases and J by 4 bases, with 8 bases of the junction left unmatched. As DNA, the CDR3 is TGTGCCAGCAGTGATCCTCACTGGACAGGGTACGAGCAGTACTTC. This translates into CASSDPHWTGYEQYF.

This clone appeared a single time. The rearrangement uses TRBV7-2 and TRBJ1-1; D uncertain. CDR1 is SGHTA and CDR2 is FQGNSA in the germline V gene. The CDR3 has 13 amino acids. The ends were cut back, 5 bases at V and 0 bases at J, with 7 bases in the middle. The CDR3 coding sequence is TGTGCCAGCAGCGCAGGCTTGAACACTGAAGCTTTCTTT. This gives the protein CASSAGLNTEAFF. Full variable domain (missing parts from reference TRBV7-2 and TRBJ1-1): GAGVSQSPSNKVTEKGKDVELRCDPISGHTALYWYRQSLGQGLEFLIYFQGNSAPDKSGLPSDRFSAERTGGSVSTLTIQRTQQEDSAVYLCASSAGLNTEAFFGQGTRLTVV.

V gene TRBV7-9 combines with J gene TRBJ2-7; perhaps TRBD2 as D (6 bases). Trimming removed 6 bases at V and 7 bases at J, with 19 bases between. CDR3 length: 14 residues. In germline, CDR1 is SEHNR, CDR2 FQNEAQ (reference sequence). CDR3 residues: CASRAGTGEREQYF. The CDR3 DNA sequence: TGTGCCAGCAGGGCGGGAACGGGGGAGCGGGAGCAGTACTTC.

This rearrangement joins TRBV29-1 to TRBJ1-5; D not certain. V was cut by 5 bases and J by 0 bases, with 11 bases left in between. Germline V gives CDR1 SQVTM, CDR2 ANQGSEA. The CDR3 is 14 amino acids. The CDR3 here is CSVRTPGSNQPQHF. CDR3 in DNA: TGCAGCGTTAGAACCCCAGGTAGCAATCAGCCCCAGCATTTT.

CDR3 protein: CASRRPSGVGDTQYF. The CDR3 DNA sequence: TGTGCCAGCAGACGTCCTAGCGGGGTGGGAGATACGCAGTATTTT. This sequence joins TRBV7-9 and TRBJ2-3, with TRBD2 matching over 9 bases. The CDR3 spans 15 residues. Losses at the gene ends were 6 bases for V and 5 bases for J; bases not matched to a gene: 9. CDR1 is SEHNR and CDR2 is FQNEAQ in the germline V gene (reference sequence).

The CDR3 sequence is CASGFSTGGWHTIYF. CDR3 bases: TGTGCCAGCGGATTTTCTACAGGGGGCTGGCACACCATATATTTT. The rearrangement links TRBV28 to TRBJ1-3; 9 bases align to TRBD1. V trimming: 8 bases; J trimming: 8 bases; junction bases outside the gene matches: 13. This CDR3 is built from 15 residues. The germline V gene has CDR1 MDHEN and CDR2 SYDVKM.

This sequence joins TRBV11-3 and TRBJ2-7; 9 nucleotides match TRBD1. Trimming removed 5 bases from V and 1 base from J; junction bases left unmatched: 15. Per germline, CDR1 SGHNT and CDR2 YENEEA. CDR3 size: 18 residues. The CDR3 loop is CASSPGRDRVDLSYEQYF. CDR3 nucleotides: TGTGCCAGCAGCCCCGGCCGGGACAGGGTTGATTTGTCCTACGAGCAGTACTTC.

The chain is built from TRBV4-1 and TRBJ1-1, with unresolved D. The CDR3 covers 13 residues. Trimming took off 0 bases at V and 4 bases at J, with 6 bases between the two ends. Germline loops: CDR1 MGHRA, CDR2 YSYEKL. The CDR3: CASSQEIGTEAFF. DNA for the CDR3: TGCGCCAGCAGCCAAGAGATCGGCACTGAAGCTTTCTTT.

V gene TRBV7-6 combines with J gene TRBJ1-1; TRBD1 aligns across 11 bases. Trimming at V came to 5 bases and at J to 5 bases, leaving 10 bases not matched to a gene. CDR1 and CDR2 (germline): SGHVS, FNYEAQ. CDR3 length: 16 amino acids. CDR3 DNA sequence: TGTGCCAGCAGCCTTTTCCAGGGGACAGGGGGAACTGAAGCTTTCTTT. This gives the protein CASSLFQGTGGTEAFF.

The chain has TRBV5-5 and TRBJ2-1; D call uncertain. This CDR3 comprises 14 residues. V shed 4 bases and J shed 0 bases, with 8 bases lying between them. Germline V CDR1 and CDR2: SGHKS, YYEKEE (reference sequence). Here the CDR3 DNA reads TGTGCCAGCAGCGGAGTGAGCTCCTACAATGAGCAGTTCTTC. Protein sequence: CASSGVSSYNEQFF.

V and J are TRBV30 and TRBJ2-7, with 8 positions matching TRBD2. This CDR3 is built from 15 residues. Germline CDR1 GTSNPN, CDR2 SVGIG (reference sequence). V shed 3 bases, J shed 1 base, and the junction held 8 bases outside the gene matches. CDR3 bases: TGTGCCTGGAGCAGAGCGGGAGTTAGGTCCTACGAGCAGTACTTC. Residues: CAWSRAGVRSYEQYF.

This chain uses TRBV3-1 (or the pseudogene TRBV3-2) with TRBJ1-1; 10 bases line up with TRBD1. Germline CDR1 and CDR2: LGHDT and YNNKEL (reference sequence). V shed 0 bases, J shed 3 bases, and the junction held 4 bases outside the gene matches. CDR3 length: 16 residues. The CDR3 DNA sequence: TGTGCCAGCAGCCAAGAGGGGACAGGGGCGGACACTGAAGCTTTCTTT. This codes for CASSQEGTGADTEAFF.

Here the CDR3 reads CASSDTGEAYEQYF. The CDR3, as DNA: TGTGCCAGCAGTGATACAGGGGAGGCCTACGAGCAGTACTTC. This chain uses TRBV6-1 with TRBJ2-7, with D possibly TRBD1 on 7 matching bases. Trimming shortened V by 3 bases and J by 2 bases, and 11 bases separated the two germline ends. Germline V gene data show CDR1 as MNHNS and CDR2 as SASEGT. This CDR3 is 14 amino acids long.

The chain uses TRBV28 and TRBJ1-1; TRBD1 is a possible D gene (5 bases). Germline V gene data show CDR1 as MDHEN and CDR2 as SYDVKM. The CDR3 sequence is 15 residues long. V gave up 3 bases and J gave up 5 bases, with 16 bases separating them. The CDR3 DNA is TGTGCCAGCAGTTTGGGGTGGCCCAGGGTGACTGAAGCTTTCTTT. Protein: CASSLGWPRVTEAFF.

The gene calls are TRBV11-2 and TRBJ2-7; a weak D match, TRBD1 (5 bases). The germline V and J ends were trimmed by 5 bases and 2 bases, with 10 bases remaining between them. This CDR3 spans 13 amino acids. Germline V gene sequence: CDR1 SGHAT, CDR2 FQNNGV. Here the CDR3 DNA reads TGTGCCAGCAGCCCTCCCAGGGCCTACGAGCAGTACTTC. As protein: CASSPPRAYEQYF.

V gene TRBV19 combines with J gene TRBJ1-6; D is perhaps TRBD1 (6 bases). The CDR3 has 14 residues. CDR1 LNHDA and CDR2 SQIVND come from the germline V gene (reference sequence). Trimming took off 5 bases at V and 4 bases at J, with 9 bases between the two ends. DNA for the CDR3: TGTGCCAGTAGTCCAGGACAGTATAATTCACCCCTCCACTTT. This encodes CASSPGQYNSPLHF. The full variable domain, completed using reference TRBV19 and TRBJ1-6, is DGGITQSPKYLFRKEGQNVTLSCEQNLNHDAMYWYRQDPGQGLRLIYYSQIVNDFQKGDIAEGYSVSREKKESFPLTVTSAQKNPTAFYLCASSPGQYNSPLHFGNGTRLTVT.

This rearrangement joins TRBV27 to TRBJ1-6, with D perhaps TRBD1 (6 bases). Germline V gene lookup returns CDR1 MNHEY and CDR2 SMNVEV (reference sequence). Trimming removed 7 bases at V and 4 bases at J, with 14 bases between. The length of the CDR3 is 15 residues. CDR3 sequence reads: CASTDGGPYNSPLHF. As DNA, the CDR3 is TGTGCCAGCACGGATGGGGGCCCTTATAATTCACCCCTCCACTTT.

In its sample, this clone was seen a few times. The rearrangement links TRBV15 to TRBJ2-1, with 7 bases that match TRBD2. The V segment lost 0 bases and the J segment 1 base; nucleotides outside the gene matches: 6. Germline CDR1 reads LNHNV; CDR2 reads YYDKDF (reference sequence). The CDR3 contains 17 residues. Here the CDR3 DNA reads TGTGCCACCAGCAGAGATTGGGCGGGAGCATCCTACAATGAGCAGTTCTTC. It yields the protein CATSRDWAGASYNEQFF.

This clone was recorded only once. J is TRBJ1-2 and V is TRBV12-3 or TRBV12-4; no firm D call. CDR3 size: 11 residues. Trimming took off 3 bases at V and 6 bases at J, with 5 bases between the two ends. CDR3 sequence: CASSFGDGYTF. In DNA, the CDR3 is TGTGCCAGCAGTTTCGGGGATGGCTACACCTTC.

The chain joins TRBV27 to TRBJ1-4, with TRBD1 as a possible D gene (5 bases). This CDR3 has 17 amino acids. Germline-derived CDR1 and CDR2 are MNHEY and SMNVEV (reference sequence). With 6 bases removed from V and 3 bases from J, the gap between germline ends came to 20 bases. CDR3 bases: TGTGCCAGCAGCCGCGGTGGGGGGGTTCGCTCTAATGAAAAACTGTTTTTT. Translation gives CASSRGGGVRSNEKLFF. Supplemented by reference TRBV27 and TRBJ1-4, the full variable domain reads EAQVTQNPRYLITVTGKKLTVTCSQNMNHEYMSWYRQDPGLGLRQIYYSMNVEVTDKGDVPEGYKVSRKEKRNFPLILESPSPNQTSLYFCASSRGGGVRSNEKLFFGSGTQLSVL.